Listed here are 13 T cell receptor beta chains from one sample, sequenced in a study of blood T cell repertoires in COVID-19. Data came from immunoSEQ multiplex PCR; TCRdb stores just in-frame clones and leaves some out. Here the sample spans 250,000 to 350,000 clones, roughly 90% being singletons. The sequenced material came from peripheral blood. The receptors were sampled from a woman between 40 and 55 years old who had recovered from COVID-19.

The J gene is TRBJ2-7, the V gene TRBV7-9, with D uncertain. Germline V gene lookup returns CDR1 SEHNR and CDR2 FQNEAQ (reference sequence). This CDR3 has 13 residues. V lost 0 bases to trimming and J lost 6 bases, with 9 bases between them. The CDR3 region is CASSLAAGLEQYF. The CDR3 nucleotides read TGTGCCAGCAGCTTAGCGGCAGGCCTCGAGCAGTACTTC.

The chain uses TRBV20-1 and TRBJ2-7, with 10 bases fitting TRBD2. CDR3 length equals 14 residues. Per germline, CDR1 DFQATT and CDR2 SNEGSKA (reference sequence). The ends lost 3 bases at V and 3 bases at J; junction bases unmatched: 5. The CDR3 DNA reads TGCAGTGCTAGTCCCCTAGCGGGAGTCTACGAGCAGTACTTC. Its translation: CSASPLAGVYEQYF.

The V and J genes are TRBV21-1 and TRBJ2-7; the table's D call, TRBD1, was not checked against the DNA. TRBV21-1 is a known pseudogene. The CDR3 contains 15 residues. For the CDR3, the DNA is TGTGCCAGCAGCAAGATGCCAGTCAGGGAAATTGGGGAGTACTTC. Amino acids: CASSKMPVREIGEYF.

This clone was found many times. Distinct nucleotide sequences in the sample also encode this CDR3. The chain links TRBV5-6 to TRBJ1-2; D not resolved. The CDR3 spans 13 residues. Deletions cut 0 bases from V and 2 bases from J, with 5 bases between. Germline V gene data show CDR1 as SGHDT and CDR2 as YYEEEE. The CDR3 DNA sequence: TGTGCCAGCAGCTTGGGAGGGAACTATGGCTACACCTTC. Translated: CASSLGGNYGYTF.

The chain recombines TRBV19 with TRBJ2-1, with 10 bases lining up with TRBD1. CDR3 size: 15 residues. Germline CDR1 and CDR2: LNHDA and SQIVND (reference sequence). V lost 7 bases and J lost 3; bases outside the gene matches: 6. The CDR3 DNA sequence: TGTGCCAGTATGCCCGACAGGGGGCTCTACAATGAGCAGTTCTTC. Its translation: CASMPDRGLYNEQFF.

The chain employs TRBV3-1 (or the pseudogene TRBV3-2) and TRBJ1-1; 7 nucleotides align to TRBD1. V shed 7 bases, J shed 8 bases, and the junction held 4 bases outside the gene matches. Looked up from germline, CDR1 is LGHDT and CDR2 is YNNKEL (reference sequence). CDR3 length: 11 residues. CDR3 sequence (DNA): TGTGCCAGCACCAGACAGGGCGAAGCTTTCTTT. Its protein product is CASTRQGEAFF.

The CDR3 loop is CASSNLTGGYGYTF. In DNA, the CDR3 is TGTGCCAGCAGCAACCTGACAGGGGGCTATGGCTACACCTTC. V usage is TRBV7-9 and J usage is TRBJ1-2, with 9 positions matching TRBD1. The CDR3 runs to 14 residues. Germline V CDR1 and CDR2: SEHNR, FQNEAQ (reference sequence). Trimming removed 5 bases from V and 4 bases from J; junction bases left unmatched: 5.

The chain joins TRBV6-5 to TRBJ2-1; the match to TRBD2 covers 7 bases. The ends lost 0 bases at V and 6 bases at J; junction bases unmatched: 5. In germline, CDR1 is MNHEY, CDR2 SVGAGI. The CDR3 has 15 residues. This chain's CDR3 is CASSYSSGFVNEQFF. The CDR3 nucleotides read TGTGCCAGCAGTTACTCTAGCGGGTTCGTCAATGAGCAGTTCTTC.

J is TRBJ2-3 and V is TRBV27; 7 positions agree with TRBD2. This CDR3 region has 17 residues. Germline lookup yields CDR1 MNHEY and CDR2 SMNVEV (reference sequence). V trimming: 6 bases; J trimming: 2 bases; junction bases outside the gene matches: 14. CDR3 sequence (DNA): TGTGCCAGCAGCCCTCGTCTGGCGGGAGAGCCCACAGATACGCAGTATTTT. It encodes CASSPRLAGEPTDTQYF.

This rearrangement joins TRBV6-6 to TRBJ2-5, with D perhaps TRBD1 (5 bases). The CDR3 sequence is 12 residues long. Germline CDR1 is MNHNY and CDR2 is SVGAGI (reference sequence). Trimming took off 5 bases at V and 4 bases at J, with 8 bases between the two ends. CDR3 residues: CASSPQGETQYF. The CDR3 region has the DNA TGTGCCAGCAGTCCCCAGGGAGAGACCCAGTACTTC.

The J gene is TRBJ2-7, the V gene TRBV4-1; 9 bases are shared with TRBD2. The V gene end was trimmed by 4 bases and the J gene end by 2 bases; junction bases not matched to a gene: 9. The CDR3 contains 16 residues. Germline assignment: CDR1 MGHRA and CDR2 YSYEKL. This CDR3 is CASSPILAGHTYEQYF. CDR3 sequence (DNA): TGCGCCAGCAGCCCGATACTAGCGGGCCATACCTACGAGCAGTACTTC.

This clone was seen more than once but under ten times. The CDR3 DNA is TGTGCCAGCAGCCAAGATCTAGCTCGTGAGCAGTACTTC. Its translation is CASSQDLAREQYF. The chain carries TRBV4-2 and TRBJ2-7; TRBD2 might be the D (5 bases). Germline V gives CDR1 LGHNA, CDR2 YNFKEQ. The V end lost 0 bases, the J end lost 7 bases, and 10 bases lay between the germline ends. This CDR3 has 13 amino acids.

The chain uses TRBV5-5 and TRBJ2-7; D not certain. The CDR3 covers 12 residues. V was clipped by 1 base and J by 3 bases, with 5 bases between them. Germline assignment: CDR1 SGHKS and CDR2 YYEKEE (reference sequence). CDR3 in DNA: TGTGCCAGCAGCTTGCTCAGCTACGAGCAGTACTTC. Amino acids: CASSLLSYEQYF. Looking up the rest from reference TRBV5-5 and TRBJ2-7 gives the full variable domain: DAGVTQSPTHLIKTRGQQVTLRCSPISGHKSVSWYQQVLGQGPQFIFQYYEKEERGRGNFPDRFSARQFPNYSSELNVNALLLGDSALYLCASSLLSYEQYFGPGTRLTVT.